This T cell receptor (beta chain) is from a study of cytotoxic CD8 clonotypes in ibrutinib-treated CLL. Study as a whole: Researchers reported about a dozen relapsed/refractory and roughly 14 treatment-naive patients, some 18 of them IGHV unmutated. After treatment lasting a median 12 months, range 6 to 36, response samples were collected. Study-wide results and limits: At progression, clonality fell back toward baseline after rising at ibrutinib response. Shared public clonotypes were rare, and on treatment they either got smaller or stayed the same.

Measured with immunoSEQ multiplex PCR; TCRdb has only the in-frame clones, and not every one. The table records about 34,000 clones, 60% to 80% of them present only once. Germline V gene lookup returns CDR1 LGHNA and CDR2 YNFKEQ. There are 20 residues in the CDR3. V lost 3 bases and J lost 5; bases outside the gene matches: 21. Note on this clone: Antigen: not known.

V gene TRBV4-2 combines with J gene TRBJ2-5, with TRBD2 matching 10 bases. This clonotype was sampled from a human donor with chronic lymphocytic leukemia. The sample in question was PBMCs, obtained before ibrutinib treatment. CDR3 sequence (DNA): TGTGCCAGCAGCCACCCACAGACAGGGACGAGCGGGAGGGCCAGGGAGACCCAGTACTTC. Protein sequence: CASSHPQTGTSGRARETQYF.